These 8 T cell receptor beta chains were all obtained from the same sample, sequenced in a study of Ad26.COV2.S vaccination and SARS-CoV-2 variants. Specified treatment: roughly 19 received Ad26.COV2.S at low or high dose, single or two shots; several received placebo; per-sample allocation not given. The samples were gathered on day 63 after the first injection of vaccine or placebo. Measured with immunoSEQ multiplex PCR; TCRdb has only the in-frame clones, and not every one. The sample comprises about 320,000 clones, 85% to 90% of which are singletons, and around 2% rests with the top ten. The sample in question was peripheral blood, obtained in a trial of Ad26.COV2.S vaccine versus placebo. The receptor set was obtained from a person aged 18-60 years who received the Ad26.COV2.S COVID-19 vaccine or a placebo.

The chain couples TRBV2 to TRBJ2-3, with TRBD1 matching over 7 bases. Germline CDR1 reads SNHLY; CDR2 reads FYNNEI. The CDR3 extends over 15 amino acids. J lost 0 bases, V lost 8 bases, and 8 bases had no gene match. CDR3 DNA sequence: TGTGCCAGCTGGGGCCGGGACAGTAGCACAGATACGCAGTATTTT. Encoded protein: CASWGRDSSTDTQYF. The full variable domain, in which reference TRBV2 and TRBJ2-3 provide the parts outside the CDR3, is EPEVTQTPSHQVTQMGQEVILRCVPISNHLYFYWYRQILGQKVEFLVSFYNNEISEKSEIFDDQFSVERPDGSNFTLKIRSTKLEDSAMYFCASWGRDSSTDTQYFGPGTRLTVL.

V usage is TRBV27 and J usage is TRBJ2-7; TRBD1 aligns across 8 bases. Germline CDR1 is MNHEY and CDR2 is SMNVEV (reference sequence). The CDR3 has 16 residues. V was pared by 7 bases and J by 2 bases, with 13 bases of the junction left unmatched. CDR3 nucleotide sequence: TGTGCCAGCACCGCCTTCAGGACAGGGAACCCCTACGAGCAGTACTTC. It translates to CASTAFRTGNPYEQYF.

The rearrangement links TRBV4-1 to TRBJ1-3; 7 nucleotides agree with TRBD1. In germline, CDR1 is MGHRA, CDR2 YSYEKL. Trimming at V came to 2 bases and at J to 7 bases, leaving 8 bases not matched to a gene. The CDR3 totals 15 residues. This chain's CDR3 is CASSQTSTGDNTIYF. The DNA of the CDR3 is TGCGCCAGCAGCCAAACAAGTACAGGGGACAACACCATATATTTT.

The V call is TRBV3-1 (or the pseudogene TRBV3-2), the J call TRBJ1-1; no firm D call. The V and J ends lost 2 bases and 8 bases respectively, with 6 bases between them. The CDR3 runs 11 residues. Germline V lookup: CDR1 LGHDT, CDR2 YNNKEL (reference sequence). For the CDR3, the DNA is TGTGCCAGCAGCCAAACCAGGGAAGCTTTCTTT. Encoded protein: CASSQTREAFF.

The chain employs TRBV5-1 and TRBJ1-2, with D perhaps matching TRBD1 (5 bases). This CDR3 has 17 residues. CDR1 SGHRS and CDR2 YFSETQ come from the germline V gene. V lost 1 base and J 0 bases, leaving 16 bases between the germline ends. The CDR3 region has the DNA TGCGCCAGCAGCTTGCGCCCAGGGACGTTCGCTAACTATGGCTACACCTTC. It yields the protein CASSLRPGTFANYGYTF.

This clone was seen a handful of times. The chain links TRBV11-2 to TRBJ2-3; D possibly corresponds to TRBD1 (6 bases). This CDR3 has 16 residues. V gave up 5 bases and J gave up 0 bases, with 15 bases separating them. Germline V gene lookup returns CDR1 SGHAT and CDR2 FQNNGV. CDR3 in DNA: TGTGCCAGCAGCCCGACAGGAAAATTAAGCACAGATACGCAGTATTTT. This translates into CASSPTGKLSTDTQYF.

The chain has TRBV30 and TRBJ1-1, with D perhaps matching TRBD1 (6 bases). The CDR3 runs to 13 residues. CDR1 and CDR2 (germline): GTSNPN, SVGIG (reference sequence). V gave up 0 bases and J gave up 11 bases, with 16 bases separating them. CDR3 sequence (DNA): TGTGCCTGGAGTGTGGACAGCCCGACCGGGGCTTTCTTT. It yields the protein CAWSVDSPTGAFF.

The rearrangement links TRBV12-3 or TRBV12-4 to TRBJ1-1, with 8 positions matching TRBD1. Unmatched junction bases numbered 6, after V lost 5 bases and J lost 10 bases. This CDR3 region has 12 residues. CDR3 sequence (DNA): TGTGCCAGCAGTCCCCAGGGGGCGCGAGCTTTCTTT. Its translation is CASSPQGARAFF.